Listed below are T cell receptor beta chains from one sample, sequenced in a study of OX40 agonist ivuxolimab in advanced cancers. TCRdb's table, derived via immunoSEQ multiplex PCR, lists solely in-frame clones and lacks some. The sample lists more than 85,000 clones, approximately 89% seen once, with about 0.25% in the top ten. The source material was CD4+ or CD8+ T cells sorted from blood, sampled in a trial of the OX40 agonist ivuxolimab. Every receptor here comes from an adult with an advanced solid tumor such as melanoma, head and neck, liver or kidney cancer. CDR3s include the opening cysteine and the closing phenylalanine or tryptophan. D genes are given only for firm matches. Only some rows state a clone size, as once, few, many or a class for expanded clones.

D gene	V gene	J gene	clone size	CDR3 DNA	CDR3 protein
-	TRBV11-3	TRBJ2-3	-	TGTGCCAGCAGCTTAGGGGGGAGCGTTGCAGATACGCAGTATTTT	CASSLGGSVADTQYF
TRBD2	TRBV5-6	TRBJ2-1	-	TGTGCCAGCAGCCGGGCGGGACTAGCGTTCAATGAGCAGTTCTTC	CASSRAGLAFNEQFF
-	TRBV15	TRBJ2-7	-	TGTGCCACCAGCAGAGATTTGGGATTCTACGAGCAGTACTTC	CATSRDLGFYEQYF
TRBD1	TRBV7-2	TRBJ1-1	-	TGTGCCAGCAGCCCGCCGGCAGGGGGCTGGAACACTGAAGCTTTCTTT	CASSPPAGGWNTEAFF
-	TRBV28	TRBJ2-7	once	TGTGCCAGCAGTCTCTCAACCTACGAGCAGTACTTC	CASSLSTYEQYF
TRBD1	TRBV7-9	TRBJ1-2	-	TGTGCCAGCAGCTTTGGACAGGGGCACTCTAACTATGGCTACACCTTC	CASSFGQGHSNYGYTF
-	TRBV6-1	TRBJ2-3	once	TGTGCCAGCAGTGAGTCACAGACAGATACGCAGTATTTT	CASSESQTDTQYF
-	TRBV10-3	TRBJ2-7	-	TGTGCCATCAGTGAAGGTGCGGAATCCTCCTACGAGCAGTACTTC	CAISEGAESSYEQYF
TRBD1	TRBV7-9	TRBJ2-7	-	TGTGCCAGCACCACCTCGGGACAGGTGAACGAGCAGTACTTC	CASTTSGQVNEQYF
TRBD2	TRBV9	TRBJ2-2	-	TGTGCCAGCAGCGTAGCTAGCGGGGGGAATGCCGGGGAGCTGTTTTTT	CASSVASGGNAGELFF
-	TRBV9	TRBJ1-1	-	TGTGCCAGCAGCGTAGAATTAGATACTGAAGCTTTCTTT	CASSVELDTEAFF
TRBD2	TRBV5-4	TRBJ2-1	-	TGTGCCAGCAGCAATGAGCGGGGTAGCTCCTACAATGAGCAGTTCTTC	CASSNERGSSYNEQFF
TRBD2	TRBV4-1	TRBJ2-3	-	TGCGCCAGCAGCCAAGATTGGGGCAGCGGGGGCCCTAGCACAGATACGCAGTATTTT	CASSQDWGSGGPSTDTQYF
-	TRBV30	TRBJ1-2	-	TGTGCCTGGAGTCTAGGACTGAGCTATGGCTACACCTTC	CAWSLGLSYGYTF
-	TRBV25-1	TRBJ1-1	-	TGTGCCAGCAGTCCCGATGGAGGGGCCAAGGATGAAGCTTTCTTT	CASSPDGGAKDEAFF
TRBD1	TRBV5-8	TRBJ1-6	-	TGTGCCAGCAGCTTCGCGAGACAGGGCGTAGGAGATTCACCCCTCCACTTT	CASSFARQGVGDSPLHF
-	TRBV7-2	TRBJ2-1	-	TGTGCCAGCAGCTCGAAGGGATTAGCTAGCTCCTACAATGAGCAGTTCTTC	CASSSKGLASSYNEQFF
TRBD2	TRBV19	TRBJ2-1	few	TGTGCCAGTAGTATGGGACGCCTCAGCGGGAGGTTGCTTTCTAATGAGCAGTTCTTC	CASSMGRLSGRLLSNEQFF
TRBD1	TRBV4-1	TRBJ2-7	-	TGCGCCAGCAGCCAAGTCAAGGGGTTAGACAGGGACTACGAGCAGTACTTC	CASSQVKGLDRDYEQYF
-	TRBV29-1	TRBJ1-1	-	TGCAGCGTTGAGTGGGGACGGAACACTGAAGCTTTCTTT	CSVEWGRNTEAFF
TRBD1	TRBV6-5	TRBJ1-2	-	TGTGCCAGCAGCTGGGACAGCTATGGCTACACCTTC	CASSWDSYGYTF
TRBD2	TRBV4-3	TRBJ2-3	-	TGCGCCAGCAGCCAATCTTCAGCGGGGGGGTTTCCTCGAGATACGCAGTATTTT	CASSQSSAGGFPRDTQYF
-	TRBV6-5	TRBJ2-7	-	TGTGCCAGCAGTAGGTCCCCGGAAGGGAACTACGAGCAGTACTTC	CASSRSPEGNYEQYF
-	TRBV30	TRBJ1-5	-	TGTGCCTGGAGTGGACGGAACAATCAGCCCCAGCATTTT	CAWSGRNNQPQHF
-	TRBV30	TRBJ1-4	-	TGTGCCTGGAGTGGGGGGGCTAAAAATGAAAAACTGTTTTTT	CAWSGGAKNEKLFF
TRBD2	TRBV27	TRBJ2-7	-	TGTGCCAGCAGTTTATCAACTAGCGGGGGCCCCTACGAGCAGTACTTC	CASSLSTSGGPYEQYF
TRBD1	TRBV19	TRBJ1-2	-	TGTGCCAGTGTTTACCGGGACAGGGGGCCCCCCCCCTATGGCTACACCTTC	CASVYRDRGPPPYGYTF
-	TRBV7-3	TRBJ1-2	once	TGTGCCAGCAGCTCCTTTACAACCCGGGGCTACACCTTC	CASSSFTTRGYTF
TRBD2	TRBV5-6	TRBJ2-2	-	TGTGCCAGCAGCCCCCCGGCGGGAGGGCCCTCCGGGGAGCTGTTTTTT	CASSPPAGGPSGELFF
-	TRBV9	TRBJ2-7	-	TGTGCCAGCAGCGAGCAGGATAGCTCCTACGAGCAGTACTTC	CASSEQDSSYEQYF
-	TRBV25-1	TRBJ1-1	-	TGTGCCAGCAGTGAATCGCCGCGGTTTGAAGCTTTCTTT	CASSESPRFEAFF
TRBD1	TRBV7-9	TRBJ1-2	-	TGTGCCAGCAGCTTCCGGGACAGGCAGTATGGCTACACCTTC	CASSFRDRQYGYTF
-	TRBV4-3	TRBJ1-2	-	TGCGCCAGCAGCCAAGAACCGGGCAACTATGGCTACACCTTC	CASSQEPGNYGYTF
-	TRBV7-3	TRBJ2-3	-	TGTGCCAGCAGCGGGACTAGCACAGATACGCAGTATTTT	CASSGTSTDTQYF
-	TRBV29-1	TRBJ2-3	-	TGCAGCGGATCCCAAGGCCAGGATACGCAGTATTTT	CSGSQGQDTQYF
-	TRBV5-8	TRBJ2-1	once	TGTGCCAGCAGCTTGGTCCTTCCGACAGCCGGGTTGTACAATGAGCAGTTCTTC	CASSLVLPTAGLYNEQFF
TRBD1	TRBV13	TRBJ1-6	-	TGTGCCAGCAGTCCGACAGGGAACAATTCACCCCTCCACTTT	CASSPTGNNSPLHF
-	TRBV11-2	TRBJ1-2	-	TGTGCCAGCAGCTTAGCCCCGGTCTACTTTGGCTACACCTTC	CASSLAPVYFGYTF
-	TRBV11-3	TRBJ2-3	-	TGTGCCAGCAGCTTGAACAGAGGAGCAGATACGCAGTATTTT	CASSLNRGADTQYF
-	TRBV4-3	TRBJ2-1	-	TGCGCCAGCAGCCAAACCGGGACTAGGGGGCGGCTTGAGCAGTTCTTC	CASSQTGTRGRLEQFF
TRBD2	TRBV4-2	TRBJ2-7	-	TGTGCCAGCAGCCAAGATACCCCCGGGACTAGCGTAACCTACGAGCAGTACTTC	CASSQDTPGTSVTYEQYF
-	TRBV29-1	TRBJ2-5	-	TGCAGCGTTGACTGGCAGGAGGAGACCCAGTACTTC	CSVDWQEETQYF
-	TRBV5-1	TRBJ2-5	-	TGCGCCAGCAGCCCCAGCGGGACACTCCAAGAGACCCAGTACTTC	CASSPSGTLQETQYF
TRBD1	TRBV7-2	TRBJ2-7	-	TGTGCCAGCAGCCTCCACAGGGGTTGGAGATCCTACGAGCAGTACTTC	CASSLHRGWRSYEQYF
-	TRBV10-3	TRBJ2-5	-	TGTGCCATCAGCAAGGGGGGAGAAGAGACCCAGTACTTC	CAISKGGEETQYF
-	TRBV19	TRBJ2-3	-	TGTGCCAGTAGTATGGGTGGGAGAGGAAAGTATTTT	CASSMGGRGKYF
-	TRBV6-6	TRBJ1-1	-	TGTGCCAGCATCCCGGGACACCCCGATACTGAAGCTTTCTTT	CASIPGHPDTEAFF
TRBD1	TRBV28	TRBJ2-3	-	TGTGCCAGCAGTCTTCAGGGGGCAGATACGCAGTATTTT	CASSLQGADTQYF
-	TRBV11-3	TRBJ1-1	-	TGTGCCAGCAGCTTAGTTGGGGGCACTGAAGCTTTCTTT	CASSLVGGTEAFF
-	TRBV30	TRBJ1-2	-	TGTGCCTGGATGGGGCAGCCCCTTAACTATGGCTACACCTTC	CAWMGQPLNYGYTF
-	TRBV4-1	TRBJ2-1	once	TGCGCCAGCAGCCACCCGATGAAGGGAGTTGAGCAGTTCTTC	CASSHPMKGVEQFF
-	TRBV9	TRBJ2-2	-	TGTGCCAGCAGCGCTGACACCGGGGAGCTGTTTTTT	CASSADTGELFF
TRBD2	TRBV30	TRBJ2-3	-	TGTGCCTGGACCGAACTAGCGGGAGTTTCAGATACGCAGTATTTT	CAWTELAGVSDTQYF
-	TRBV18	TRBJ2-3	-	TGTGCCAGCTCACCACCGGCAAGGGGGATCGCGGATACGCAGTATTTT	CASSPPARGIADTQYF
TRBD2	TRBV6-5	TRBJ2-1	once	TGTGCCAGCAGTTACCTGGGACTAGCGGGGAATGAGCAGTTCTTC	CASSYLGLAGNEQFF
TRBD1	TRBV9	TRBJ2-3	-	TGTGCCAGCAGCGGTACCACAGGGGGCTCTGCAGATACGCAGTATTTT	CASSGTTGGSADTQYF
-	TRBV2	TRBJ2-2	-	TGTGCCAGCACCCTCCGGGGTAACACCGGGGAGCTGTTTTTT	CASTLRGNTGELFF
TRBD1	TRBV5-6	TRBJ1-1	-	TGTGCCAGCAGCTTGGACCCGCAGGGGGCAGGTAATGAAGCTTTCTTT	CASSLDPQGAGNEAFF
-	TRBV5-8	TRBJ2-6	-	TGTGCCAGCAGCCGAGGCAATTCTGGGGCCAACGTCCTGACTTTC	CASSRGNSGANVLTF